The table lists the clone carrying this T cell receptor beta chain with a count of one. Its antigen is not known. A second PCR of 7 to 11 cycles used a sample-barcoded 5' primer and a J-beta primer mix. TCRdb passed the 5' RACE reads through MiXCR, listing each CDR3 protein once. The sample consists of around 1,000,000 distinct CDR3 sequences, 35% to 40% of them appearing once. Germline lookup yields CDR1 ENHRY and CDR2 SYGVKD. The CDR3 has 16 amino acids. V lost 3 bases and J lost 0; bases outside the gene matches: 4. This sample was included in a study of blood T cells in healthy people across ages. Study-level findings and limits: Comparison with aged donors showed that long-lived donors had more naive CD4+ cells and higher diversity.

The sequenced sample was blood. This TCR was sampled from a man aged 18 to 29 in good health. The chain couples TRBV10-3 to TRBJ2-5, with TRBD2 identical over 10 bases. CDR3 DNA: TGTGCCATCAGTGACGAACTAGCGGGGAACCAAGAGACCCAGTACTTC. Translating gives CAISDELAGNQETQYF.